A selection of T cell receptor beta chains follows, all from one sample in a study of T cell responses to AZD1222 COVID-19 vaccine. The protocol was immunoSEQ multiplex PCR, while the TCRdb copy is restricted to in-frame clones and leaves out a portion. The data contain 200,000 or so clones, just under 90% of them seen just once; the ten biggest clones take up 5% to 7%. The source was peripheral blood, collected on day 0 of AZD1222 vaccination. Source of these receptors: an adult in good health. Both conserved end residues are part of each CDR3. The order of the fields is J gene, V gene, clone size, D gene, CDR3 DNA, CDR3 protein. D genes are given only for firm matches. Some rows have no size entry. The others give once, few or many, or a class for an expanded clone.

TRBJ1-5,TRBV28,.,.,TGTGCCAGCAGTTTAAGCGGGGGTAGCAATCAGCCCCAGCATTTT,CASSLSGGSNQPQHF
TRBJ2-3,TRBV7-2,.,.,TGTGCCAGCAGCTTAACGGACACAGATACGCAGTATTTT,CASSLTDTDTQYF
TRBJ1-2,TRBV14,.,.,TGTGCCAGCAGCCAAGTGGCTGGACTTACCAACTATGGCTACACCTTC,CASSQVAGLTNYGYTF
TRBJ2-1,TRBV6-5,.,.,TGTGCCAGCAGCGGTGGGACAACGGCAATGAAGCAGTTCTTC,CASSGGTTAMKQFF
TRBJ2-6,TRBV9,.,.,TGTGCCAGCAGCGTAGGACTACCCTCTGGGGCCAACGTCCTGACTTTC,CASSVGLPSGANVLTF
TRBJ1-2,TRBV11-1,once,.,TGTGCCAGCAGCCCGGATCCCTTCTATGGCTACACCTTC,CASSPDPFYGYTF
TRBJ2-1,TRBV11-2,once,.,TGTGCCAGCAGCTTGGAACCGGGGCCCGGCAATGAGCAGTTCTTC,CASSLEPGPGNEQFF
TRBJ1-1,TRBV7-2,.,TRBD1,TGTGCCAGCAGCTTTACAGGGGGCCTTGAAGCTTTCTTT,CASSFTGGLEAFF
TRBJ2-3,TRBV5-1,.,.,TGCGCCAGCAGCTTGTTTTCCCGGGGGCCAGATACGCAGTATTTT,CASSLFSRGPDTQYF
TRBJ2-1,TRBV7-9,.,.,TGTGCCAGCAGCTTGGGGCTAGAGATCAATGAGCAGTTCTTC,CASSLGLEINEQFF
TRBJ1-5,TRBV19,.,.,TGTGCCAGTGAGAGACGCGGGGGGATCGGGTTGAGCAATCAGCCCCAGCATTTT,CASERRGGIGLSNQPQHF
TRBJ1-3,TRBV30,.,.,TGTGCCGGTTCCGAGGGATCTGGAAACACCATATATTTT,CAGSEGSGNTIYF
TRBJ1-6,TRBV28,.,.,TGTGCCAGCAGCCCCCAGAAACCACCCCTCCACTTT,CASSPQKPPLHF
TRBJ1-1,TRBV4-3,once,.,TGCGCCAGCAGCCAAGATGAGACTTTTGGTAGAGCTTTCTTT,CASSQDETFGRAFF
TRBJ1-1,TRBV7-9,.,.,TGTGCCAGCAGCTTATCCGGGACAATGAACACTGAAGCTTTCTTT,CASSLSGTMNTEAFF
TRBJ2-3,TRBV6-2/TRBV6-3,.,.,TGTGCCAGCAGTTACGCCGGAGATACGCAGTATTTT,CASSYAGDTQYF
TRBJ1-5,TRBV3-1/TRBV3-2,once,TRBD1,TGTGCCAGCAGCCAAGACTCCAGGGGGCCCAATCAGCCCCAGCATTTT,CASSQDSRGPNQPQHF
TRBJ2-5,TRBV29-1,.,TRBD1,TGCAGCGTTCGGGACAGGGATTGGGAGACCCAGTACTTC,CSVRDRDWETQYF
TRBJ1-2,TRBV6-5,.,.,TGTGCCAGCAGTTACGGGACCTCTAACTATGGCTACACCTTC,CASSYGTSNYGYTF
TRBJ1-4,TRBV3-1/TRBV3-2,.,.,TGTGCCAGCAGCCGAGCCGACAGGGAAAAACTGTTTTTT,CASSRADREKLFF
TRBJ2-2,TRBV11-3,.,.,TGTGCCAGCAGCTTAGATGGGATCAACACCGGGGAGCTGTTTTTT,CASSLDGINTGELFF
TRBJ2-1,TRBV19,once,.,TGTGCCAGTACTCAGGGGCGGGATGAGCAGTTCTTC,CASTQGRDEQFF
TRBJ2-3,TRBV12-3/TRBV12-4,once,.,TGTGCCAGCAGCCAATCGTTGGATACGCAGTATTTT,CASSQSLDTQYF
TRBJ1-2,TRBV7-2,.,.,TGTGCCAGCAGCTTAGTAGGGGCGACTAACTATGGCTACACCTTC,CASSLVGATNYGYTF
TRBJ2-7,TRBV5-1,.,TRBD2,TGCGCCAGCAGCCTTCCTAGGGTAGCGGGGGGGGATGAGCAGTACTTC,CASSLPRVAGGDEQYF
TRBJ2-3,TRBV18,.,TRBD1,TGTGCCAGCTCACCCTACCCTCCTGACAGGGCTAGCACAGATACGCAGTATTTT,CASSPYPPDRASTDTQYF